A single sample is the source of the 11 T cell receptor beta chains below, sequenced in a study of tumor-infiltrating lymphocytes in primary liver carcinoma. Production of TCR beta cDNA used around 500 ng total RNA together with a constant-region primer. Library construction for TCR beta comprised three nested multiplex PCR rounds performed with slightly modified ARM-PCR. Investigators reported that the first two PCR rounds, at roughly 10 cycles each, used TRBV1-TRBV30 forward primers with a C-beta reverse primer. A single record per CDR3 protein comes from TCRdb applying MiXCR to the multiplex PCR reads. The sample lists a few hundred thousand distinct CDR3 sequences; about 50% were seen once. Unsorted whole blood yielded blood RNA, and germline DNA was extracted as well. The specimen was peripheral blood. These receptors originate from a woman in her twenties or thirties with primary liver carcinoma and hepatitis B virus infection.

Comment on this clonotype: A single base separates this from a much larger clone, so it may be a read error. The DNA for the CDR3 is TGTGCCATCAGCTCTGACTCCCTACCCCTCCACTTT. This translates into CAISSDSLPLHF. The chain has TRBV12-3 or TRBV12-4 and TRBJ1-6; D unresolved. V was pared by 10 bases and J by 12 bases, with 16 bases between. This CDR3 is built from 12 residues.

Notes on this clonotype: Relative to the germline gene, one junction end is altered; a read error may explain this. The V call is TRBV6-6, the J call TRBJ2-6, with D perhaps TRBD2 (6 bases). This CDR3 is built from 18 residues. The germline CDR1 and CDR2 sequences are MNHNY and SVGAGI (reference sequence). The CDR3 nucleotides read TGTGCCAGCAGGACGGAGACTAGTATTTTCCCGAGGGCCAACGTCCCGACTTTC. Protein: CASRTETSIFPRANVPTF.

A word on this clonotype: The missing conserved phenylalanine or tryptophan at the end of this CDR3 makes a read error likely. V gene TRBV5-4 combines with J gene TRBJ2-7; tentatively, D is TRBD2 (5 bases). V was pared by 3 bases and J by 5 bases, with 12 bases between. This CDR3 has 13 amino acids. Germline CDR1 SGHNT, CDR2 YYREEE (reference sequence). The CDR3 nucleotides read TGTGCCAGCAGCTCGCGGGTTGGCCACGAGCAGTACCTC. Amino acid sequence: CASSSRVGHEQYL.

The V call is TRBV6-1, the J call TRBJ1-3; D gene ambiguous. CDR1 and CDR2 from the germline V gene are MNHNS and SASEGT. V lost 11 bases, J lost 0 bases, and 14 bases lay in between. This CDR3 is built from 14 residues. The CDR3 reads CAVHDALSGNTIYF. DNA for the CDR3: TGTGCCGTCCATGACGCTCTCTCTGGAAACACCATATATTTT.

This clonotype occurred many times. The chain uses TRBV6-1 and TRBJ2-1, with D hard to call. With 3 bases removed from V and 9 bases from J, the gap between germline ends came to 6 bases. CDR1 MNHNS and CDR2 SASEGT come from the germline V gene. This CDR3 is built from 11 residues. The chain's CDR3 is CASSDWGEQFF. Written as DNA, the CDR3 is TGTGCCAGCAGTGATTGGGGTGAGCAGTTCTTC.

The CDR3 sequence: CASSGGPNNQPQHF. In nucleotides, the CDR3 is TGTGCCAGCAGTGGAGGTCCTAACAATCAGCCCCAGCATTTT. The chain couples TRBV6-1 to TRBJ1-5; no clear D. In germline, CDR1 is MNHNS, CDR2 SASEGT. The CDR3 totals 14 residues. The germline V and J ends were trimmed by 4 bases and 3 bases, with 10 bases remaining between them.

Worth noting for this clonotype: One end of the junction does not line up with germline, which may come from a read error. DNA for the CDR3: TGTGCCACCAGTGATTTCCGAGAGATGGGGGCAGATATGCAGTATTTT. Amino acids: CATSDFREMGADMQYF. V usage is TRBV24-1 and J usage is TRBJ2-3; TRBD1 might be the D (6 bases). CDR1 and CDR2 from the germline V gene are KGHDR and SFDVKD. The CDR3 totals 16 residues.

This clonotype was seen once. The genes are TRBV6-1 and TRBJ2-7, with D possibly being TRBD2 (5 bases). The CDR3 sequence is 13 residues long. Germline V gives CDR1 MNHNS, CDR2 SASEGT. Trimming pared 6 bases from V and 2 bases from J, leaving 11 bases between. CDR3 sequence (DNA): TGTGCCAGCAGACAAGCGGACCCCTACGAGCAGTACTTC. This gives the protein CASRQADPYEQYF.

The rearrangement links TRBV5-5 to TRBJ1-4, with 8 bases matching TRBD1. Germline CDR1 is SGHKS and CDR2 is YYEKEE (reference sequence). J gave up 8 bases and V 4 bases, and 7 bases lay outside the gene matches. The length of the CDR3 is 14 residues. CDR3 region: CASSLEAGGEKLFF. CDR3 in DNA: TGTGCCAGCAGCCTCGAGGCAGGGGGCGAAAAACTGTTTTTT.

To note about this clonotype: This may be a read error, as it is one base from a much larger clone. This rearrangement joins TRBV6-5 to TRBJ2-1; TRBD1 is a possible D gene (6 bases). This CDR3 has 12 residues. Germline lookup yields CDR1 MNHEY and CDR2 SVGAGI. CDR3 protein: CASRRDRTQQLF. In nucleotides, the CDR3 is TGTGCCAGCAGGCGCGACAGGACCCAGCAGCTCTTC.

V is TRBV4-1 and J is TRBJ2-3; D remains unclear. Germline V gene data show CDR1 as MGHRA and CDR2 as YSYEKL. Trimming removed 3 bases from V and 2 bases from J, with 30 bases in between. The CDR3 contains 21 residues. DNA of the CDR3: TGCGCCAGCAGCCAGCGCCTCTCGATAGCAACAAGGGCGTCTAACACAGATACGCAGTATTTT. Its translation is CASSQRLSIATRASNTDTQYF.